The entry that follows covers one T cell receptor beta chain sequence. Its antigen is still unknown. They ran version v3.0 of the immunoSEQ assay at survey level. Sequenced by immunoSEQ multiplex PCR; TCRdb stores in-frame clones only, minus some. The table lists about 7,200 clones, about 76% of them singletons, with roughly 17% in the top ten. This sample is part of a study of long-term antiretroviral therapy in people with HIV. Study-level information: Samples from the earliest time points predate the 2015 immediate-ART recommendation by about a decade.

There are 15 residues in the CDR3. General study results and limits: Controls showed broader CDR3 length ranges than did the HIV repertoires. At every time point, clones expanded before ART dominated the repertoire.

V usage is TRBV12-1 and J usage is TRBJ1-3; TRBD1 is the table's D call, not checked against the DNA. TRBV12-1 is deemed a pseudogene. This specimen consisted of unsorted PBMCs, obtained about 0.9 years before starting antiretroviral therapy. This receptor was identified in a man between 35 and 55 years old with HIV. CDR3 residues: CASSPDRGLCNTIYF. CDR3 nucleotides: TGTGCCAGCAGCCCGGACAGGGGTCTATGCAACACCATATATTTT.